A selection of T cell receptor beta chains follows, all from one sample in a study of cytomegalovirus exposure and HLA in healthy donors. Data came from immunoSEQ multiplex PCR; TCRdb stores just in-frame clones and leaves some out. This repertoire comprises approximately 54,000 clones; its ten largest clones make up around 7.1%. Sequenced input: PBMCs. The receptors originated from a woman aged 35 to 49 in good health and CMV-seronegative. CDR3s include the opening cysteine and the closing phenylalanine or tryptophan. A D gene is named only where the DNA matches it firmly.

V: TRBV30; J: TRBJ1-4; D: NA; DNA: TGTGCCTGGAGCGACTGGGGGACAACCCCCGAAAAACTGTTTTTT; CDR3: CAWSDWGTTPEKLFF
V: TRBV7-2; J: TRBJ2-2; D: TRBD2; DNA: TGTGCCAGCAGCTTAGCGAGTAAACTAGGGAGCGGGAGGGGCGGTAACACCGGGGAGCTGTTTTTT; CDR3: CASSLASKLGSGRGGNTGELFF
V: TRBV19; J: TRBJ1-1; D: TRBD1; DNA: TGTGCCAGTCGCCCCCGACAGGGGAACACTGAAGCTTTCTTT; CDR3: CASRPRQGNTEAFF
V: TRBV4-1; J: TRBJ1-2; D: NA; DNA: TGCGCCAGCAGCCAAGATGACCGGGAGGATGGCTACACCTTC; CDR3: CASSQDDREDGYTF
V: TRBV4-3; J: TRBJ2-7; D: NA; DNA: TGCGCCAGCAGCCAAGCGGAGAGGCGATACGAGCAGTACTTC; CDR3: CASSQAERRYEQYF
V: TRBV6-1; J: TRBJ1-5; D: TRBD1; DNA: TGTGCCAGCAGTGAAAGCGCCACAGGGGGCATTCAGCCCCAGCATTTT; CDR3: CASSESATGGIQPQHF
V: TRBV27; J: TRBJ2-7; D: TRBD2; DNA: TGTGCCAGCAGGACTAGCGGGAGGGCCTCTTACGAGCAGTACTTC; CDR3: CASRTSGRASYEQYF
V: TRBV18; J: TRBJ2-5; D: NA; DNA: TGTGCCAGCTCACCAAACAGGGTACAAGAGACCCAGTACTTC; CDR3: CASSPNRVQETQYF
V: TRBV28; J: TRBJ2-7; D: TRBD1; DNA: TGTGCCAGCAGTGTTACGACAGGGCCAGCCTACGAGCAGTACTTC; CDR3: CASSVTTGPAYEQYF
V: TRBV19; J: TRBJ2-7; D: NA; DNA: TGTGCCAGTAGTATGAGATTAGGGCGACTATCCTACGAGCAGTACTTC; CDR3: CASSMRLGRLSYEQYF
V: TRBV19; J: TRBJ2-7; D: TRBD1; DNA: TGTGCCAGTAGTACCACAGGGGACAGGACCTACGAGCAGTACTTC; CDR3: CASSTTGDRTYEQYF
V: TRBV4-2; J: TRBJ1-6; D: TRBD1; DNA: TGTGCCAGCAGCCGACAGGGAGACTATAATTCACCCCTCCACTTT; CDR3: CASSRQGDYNSPLHF
V: TRBV6-1; J: TRBJ2-2; D: NA; DNA: TGTGCCAGCAGTGACGGGGGCACCGGGGAGCTGTTTTTT; CDR3: CASSDGGTGELFF
V: TRBV27; J: TRBJ1-5; D: TRBD1; DNA: TGTGCCAGCAGTCTGGCCCCAGGGACAGCCCAGCCCCAGCATTTT; CDR3: CASSLAPGTAQPQHF
V: TRBV6-5; J: TRBJ1-2; D: NA; DNA: TGTGCCAGCAGATCAGCGGACCTCTATGGCTACACCTTC; CDR3: CASRSADLYGYTF
V: TRBV28; J: TRBJ2-3; D: TRBD1; DNA: TGTGCCAGCAAGGGACAGCGTAGCACAGATACGCAGTATTTT; CDR3: CASKGQRSTDTQYF
V: TRBV6-5; J: TRBJ1-1; D: NA; DNA: TGTGCCAGCAGTTTGCGGGGGGGGAACACTGAAGCTTTCTTT; CDR3: CASSLRGGNTEAFF